A selection of T cell receptor beta chains follows, all from one sample in a study of T cells in Graves' hyperthyroidism and ophthalmopathy. TCRdb called the multiplex PCR reads again in MiXCR, with one record for every CDR3 protein. Among about 560,000 distinct CDR3 sequences listed, around 17% were seen once. The sample comprised blood. Receptor source: a woman younger than 35 with Graves' hyperthyroidism. CDR3s include the opening cysteine and the closing phenylalanine or tryptophan. Each record gives: D gene, clone size, J gene, V gene, CDR3 protein, CDR3 DNA. The D gene is left open where the match is weak. Clone size, where shown, is once, few, many, or a class for clones that have expanded.

TRBD2 . TRBJ2-5 TRBV6-1 CASSKPGLAGGTQYF TGTGCCAGCAGTAAACCGGGACTAGCCGGCGGGACCCAGTACTTC
. few TRBJ1-3 TRBV5-1 CASSLVPGDYTIYF TGCGCCAGCAGCTTGGTACCAGGGGACTACACCATATATTTT
. . TRBJ2-5 TRBV3-1 CASSQAGGIIETQYF TGTGCCAGCAGCCAAGCTGGGGGCATAATAGAGACCCAGTACTTC
. . TRBJ1-5 TRBV28 CASSLKGKPQHF TGTGCCAGCAGTTTAAAAGGGAAGCCCCAGCATTTT
TRBD2 many TRBJ2-3 TRBV11-2 CASSLDRRWGTTRPLDTQYF TGTGCCAGCAGCTTAGATCGGAGGTGGGGGACTACCCGTCCTTTGGATACGCAGTATTTT
. . TRBJ1-5 TRBV7-2 CASSGAAGPQHF TGTGCCAGCAGCGGGGCCGCCGGGCCCCAGCATTTT
TRBD1 many TRBJ1-1 TRBV11-2 CATHRTGGGVNTEAFF TGTGCCACCCACAGGACAGGGGGAGGGGTGAACACTGAAGCTTTCTTT
. . TRBJ2-1 TRBV7-7 CASSRGLDNEQFF TGTGCCAGCAGCCGGGGACTGGACAATGAGCAGTTCTTC
TRBD1 . TRBJ2-5 TRBV28 CASSLWETGGQETQYF TGTGCCAGCAGTCTGTGGGAGACAGGGGGGCAAGAGACCCAGTACTTC
. many TRBJ1-1 TRBV20-1 CSQLGPPGAFF TGCAGTCAGCTCGGGCCTCCCGGAGCTTTCTTT
. . TRBJ2-5 TRBV10-3 CAINPGQGGETQYF TGTGCCATCAACCCCGGACAGGGAGGGGAGACCCAGTACTTC
. . TRBJ2-5 TRBV7-2 CASSYKGGETQYF TGTGCCAGCAGCTATAAGGGCGGAGAGACCCAGTACTTC
. few TRBJ2-7 TRBV6-6 CASSYSTGRNYEQYF TGTGCCAGCAGTTACTCGACAGGCCGGAACTACGAGCAGTACTTC
TRBD2 . TRBJ2-3 TRBV18 CASSPDPRLAHLARLYF TGTGCCAGCTCACCAGATCCGAGACTAGCCCACCTGGCCCGTCTGTATTTT
. many TRBJ1-2 TRBV5-6 CASSLDAGEPTYGYTF TGTGCCAGCAGCTTGGACGCGGGAGAGCCAACTTACGGCTACACCTTC
TRBD2 once TRBJ2-7 TRBV7-9 CASSPLAGSSSYEQYF TGTGCCAGCAGCCCCCTAGCGGGGAGTAGCTCCTACGAGCAGTACTTC
. few TRBJ2-1 TRBV7-9 CASSFSRTGRDEQFF TGTGCCAGCAGCTTTTCCAGGACAGGGAGGGATGAGCAGTTCTTC
. many TRBJ2-7 TRBV7-9 CASSLEDMNEQYF TGTGCCAGCAGCTTAGAAGACATGAACGAGCAGTACTTC
. . TRBJ2-7 TRBV30 CAWSVSLTDPTDEQYF TGTGCCTGGAGTGTAAGTCTGACAGACCCTACGGACGAGCAGTACTTC
. . TRBJ2-4 TRBV7-2 CASSPRVGLAKNIQYF TGTGCCAGCAGCCCCCGGGTGGGACTAGCCAAAAACATTCAGTACTTC
TRBD1 many TRBJ2-5 TRBV5-8 CASSLVTGGEETQYF TGTGCCAGCAGCTTGGTGACAGGGGGGGAAGAGACCCAGTACTTC
TRBD1 few TRBJ1-1 TRBV19 CASSPGQGSTEAFF TGTGCCAGTTCTCCGGGACAGGGATCCACTGAAGCTTTCTTT
. few TRBJ2-3 TRBV10-3 CAFKGNSGSDTQYF TGTGCCTTCAAGGGTAATAGCGGTTCAGATACGCAGTATTTT
TRBD1 many TRBJ2-7 TRBV15 CATSRSGTGLYEQYF TGTGCCACCAGCAGATCCGGGACAGGGCTCTACGAGCAGTACTTC
TRBD1 few TRBJ2-7 TRBV30 CAWTPGQGVYEQYF TGTGCCTGGACCCCGGGACAGGGGGTTTACGAGCAGTACTTC
. . TRBJ2-5 TRBV20-1 CSARLAGWGSYF TGCAGTGCCAGACTGGCCGGTTGGGGCTCGTACTTC
TRBD2 few TRBJ2-3 TRBV3-1 CASSQGRGGADTQYF TGTGCCAGCAGCCAAGGGCGGGGGGGAGCAGATACGCAGTATTTT
. many TRBJ1-1 TRBV12-3/TRBV12-4 CASRDGAEAFF TGTGCCAGCAGGGACGGCGCGGAAGCTTTCTTT
. few TRBJ2-1 TRBV12-3/TRBV12-4 CASSFVGEQFF TGTGCCAGCAGTTTTGTTGGCGAGCAGTTCTTC
. . TRBJ2-7 TRBV4-1 CASSQEIWAYEQYF TGCGCCAGCAGCCAAGAAATTTGGGCTTACGAGCAGTACTTC
. few TRBJ2-3 TRBV20-1 CSAPSPMTDTQYF TGCAGTGCCCCCTCTCCTATGACAGATACGCAGTATTTT
TRBD2 . TRBJ2-3 TRBV12-3/TRBV12-4 CASSFAGGPTDTQYF TGTGCCAGCAGTTTTGCGGGGGGTCCCACAGATACGCAGTATTTT
. . TRBJ1-6 TRBV7-9 CASSLMGARGSSYNSPLHF TGTGCCAGCAGCTTAATGGGGGCCAGGGGAAGCTCCTATAATTCACCCCTCCACTTT
. . TRBJ2-3 TRBV30 CAWSEGSGSDTQYF TGTGCCTGGAGTGAGGGTTCAGGGTCAGATACGCAGTATTTT
. many TRBJ2-5 TRBV7-2 CASSLEKGAQYF TGTGCCAGCAGCTTAGAAAAGGGGGCCCAGTACTTC
. few TRBJ1-2 TRBV7-3 CASSLGKIGDGYTF TGTGCCAGCAGCTTAGGAAAGATAGGGGATGGCTACACCTTC
. . TRBJ2-4 TRBV2 CASSAGYAKNIQYF TGTGCCAGCAGCGCAGGGTATGCCAAAAACATTCAGTACTTC
TRBD2 . TRBJ2-5 TRBV30 CAWSPVAGGETQYF TGTGCCTGGAGTCCAGTAGCGGGAGGTGAGACCCAGTACTTC
. . TRBJ2-1 TRBV28 CASSFRFENEQFF TGTGCCAGCAGTTTTCGATTTGAGAATGAGCAGTTCTTC
TRBD1 few TRBJ1-6 TRBV7-9 CASSLFLTGTGWNSPLHF TGTGCCAGCAGCTTGTTCCTGACCGGGACAGGATGGAACTCACCCCTCCACTTT
TRBD2 . TRBJ2-5 TRBV4-1 CASSQAGLDQETQYF TGCGCCAGCAGCCAGGCGGGACTAGACCAAGAGACCCAGTACTTC
TRBD1 many TRBJ2-5 TRBV6-1 CASSNGQASQETQYF TGTGCCAGCAGTAACGGACAGGCTTCTCAAGAGACCCAGTACTTC